This TCR beta chain was obtained from a study of blood T cell repertoires in COVID-19. Overall study context: COVID-19 samples from acute and convalescent phases originated in the United States, Italy and Spain. PBMCs, B-cell-depleted T cells, or T cells were the source of the cDNA or gDNA that made up the material.

In the original processing: Reference gene primers were amplified, and this amplification served to estimate nucleated cell counts. The protocol was immunoSEQ multiplex PCR, while the TCRdb copy is restricted to in-frame clones and leaves out a portion. That table supplies the V and J calls and clone size; D and trimming were determined from the DNA. This sample has under 300,000 clones, with approximately 90% found just once. This CDR3 is 15 amino acids long. Germline-derived CDR1 and CDR2 are SGHRS and YFSETQ. V shed 4 bases and J shed 0 bases, with 11 bases lying between them. Grouping used clinical history reported by participants in a survey and questionnaire.

The receptor's source is a woman in her forties with acute COVID-19. Input material: PBMCs or T cells enriched from blood (not recorded which). This rearrangement joins TRBV5-1 to TRBJ2-1; tentatively, D is TRBD2 (6 bases). Written as DNA, the CDR3 is TGCGCCAGCAGCACAAGGGACTCCTCCTACAATGAGCAGTTCTTC. Its protein is CASSTRDSSYNEQFF.